Listed here are 16 T cell receptor beta chains from one sample, sequenced in a study of T cell repertoires in cytomegalovirus infection. These receptors are not linked to any known antigen. Each CDR3 protein gets one entry after TCRdb re-called the reads with MiXCR. In the table there are roughly 68,000 distinct CDR3 sequences, around 21% of which are singletons. The sequenced material came from PBMCs, sequenced either directly or after in vitro stimulation (not recorded which). These receptors all stem from a human donor in good health (CMV status not recorded). Some clones in this sample may be carry-over from other donors' samples.

The chain employs TRBV27 and TRBJ2-4; the match to TRBD2 covers 11 bases. The trim removed 5 bases at V and 0 bases at J, leaving 6 bases unmatched. CDR1 MNHEY and CDR2 SMNVEV come from the germline V gene (reference sequence). The CDR3 covers 17 residues. The DNA for the CDR3 is TGTGCCAGCAGTAAAAGACTAGCGGGAATAGCCAAAAACATTCAGTACTTC. It encodes CASSKRLAGIAKNIQYF.

This clonotype was picked up a small number of times. The chain carries TRBV7-2 and TRBJ1-4; no firm D call. CDR1 and CDR2 (germline): SGHTA, FQGNSA. The CDR3 is 16 residues long. With 5 bases removed from V and 11 bases from J, the gap between germline ends came to 24 bases. This chain's CDR3 is CASSPTTAGENGKLFF. The CDR3 DNA reads TGTGCCAGCAGCCCCACCACGGCCGGCGAAAATGGGAAACTGTTTTTT.

The V and J genes are TRBV12-3 or TRBV12-4 and TRBJ1-5; 11 bases align to TRBD1. The CDR3 length is 18 residues. V dropped 8 bases and J dropped 1; count of bases not matched to a gene: 13. The CDR3 loop reads CASHPGTGGSRSNQPQHF. CDR3 DNA: TGTGCCAGCCATCCCGGGACAGGGGGATCGCGAAGCAATCAGCCCCAGCATTTT.

The rearrangement joins TRBV27 to TRBJ2-3; 7 positions agree with TRBD1. CDR1 and CDR2 from the germline V gene are MNHEY and SMNVEV (reference sequence). Trimming took 2 bases from V and 6 from J; bases not matched to a gene: 11. The CDR3 totals 16 residues. The CDR3 bases are TGTGCCAGCAGTTTAGGGACAGCTTCGTCTCGGGATACGCAGTATTTT. Encoded protein: CASSLGTASSRDTQYF.

This clonotype was detected a few times. This chain uses TRBV19 with TRBJ1-3; a weak D match, TRBD1 (5 bases). Germline CDR1 reads LNHDA; CDR2 reads SQIVND (reference sequence). The CDR3 length is 14 residues. The ends were cut back, 7 bases at V and 3 bases at J, with 13 bases in the middle. Here the CDR3 DNA reads TGTGCCAGTACCGGGGGACCGCTTGGAAACACCATATATTTT. Its translation is CASTGGPLGNTIYF.

V is TRBV6-5 and J is TRBJ1-3; D is ambiguous. Germline assignment: CDR1 MNHEY and CDR2 SVGAGI. There are 20 residues in the CDR3. V was clipped by 0 bases and J by 2 bases, with 23 bases between them. This CDR3 reads CASSYSQPGISLQTGNTIYF. The CDR3 DNA sequence: TGTGCCAGCAGTTACTCGCAGCCAGGAATAAGCCTGCAGACTGGAAACACCATATATTTT.

This clonotype was counted a few times. This chain links TRBV2 with TRBJ1-5; D is ambiguous. The CDR3 runs to 14 residues. Looked up from germline, CDR1 is SNHLY and CDR2 is FYNNEI. V was trimmed by 3 bases and J by 0 bases, leaving 6 bases between them. In DNA, the CDR3 is TGTGCCAGCAGTGACGGATTTAGCAATCAGCCCCAGCATTTT. This codes for CASSDGFSNQPQHF.

This clonotype was seen just once. V usage is TRBV28 and J usage is TRBJ2-7; a possible D gene is TRBD2 (5 bases). Germline-derived CDR1 and CDR2 are MDHEN and SYDVKM. The CDR3 contains 12 residues. The V end lost 6 bases, the J end lost 3 bases, and 9 bases lay between the germline ends. CDR3 sequence: CASRAGVYEQYF. DNA of the CDR3: TGTGCCAGCAGGGCGGGCGTCTACGAGCAGTACTTC.

The J gene is TRBJ1-2, the V gene TRBV5-1; D is undetermined. The germline CDR1 and CDR2 sequences are SGHRS and YFSETQ. V was cut by 2 bases and J by 1 base, with 12 bases left in between. The CDR3 covers 15 residues. The CDR3 DNA reads as TGCGCCAGCAGCTTCTTCCGTCCCGTTAACTATGGCTACACCTTC. It translates to CASSFFRPVNYGYTF. The whole variable domain, remainder taken from reference TRBV5-1 and TRBJ1-2, is KAGVTQTPRYLIKTRGQQVTLSCSPISGHRSVSWYQQTPGQGLQFLFEYFSETQRNKGNFPGRFSGRQFSNSRSEMNVSTLELGDSALYLCASSFFRPVNYGYTFGSGTRLTVV.

This clonotype turned up a few times. This chain's CDR3 is CASMQGVPGELFF. Written as DNA, the CDR3 is TGTGCCAGCATGCAGGGGGTCCCCGGGGAGCTGTTTTTT. This chain joins TRBV7-2 and TRBJ2-2, with 7 nucleotides matching TRBD1. Germline-derived CDR1 and CDR2 are SGHTA and FQGNSA. The CDR3 has 13 residues. V lost 7 bases to trimming and J lost 6 bases; unmatched junction nucleotides: 5.

The sample holds many counts of this clonotype. The chain has TRBV7-2 and TRBJ1-1, with TRBD1 matching 8 bases. The CDR3 length is 17 residues. J was trimmed by 0 bases and V by 5 bases; bases with no gene match: 11. Germline V gene lookup returns CDR1 SGHTA and CDR2 FQGNSA. The CDR3 here is CASSRRGQGRMNTEAFF. Written as DNA, the CDR3 is TGTGCCAGCAGCCGACGAGGACAGGGTCGAATGAACACTGAAGCTTTCTTT.

This clonotype has only a few counts. The J gene is TRBJ1-2, the V gene TRBV6-5; D gene unclear. Germline CDR1 reads MNHEY; CDR2 reads SVGAGI. The CDR3 is made up of 13 amino acids. V was cut by 1 base and J by 8 bases, with 11 bases left in between. CDR3 nucleotide sequence: TGTGCCAGCAGTTACTTTTCCCTGGGGGGCTACACCTTC. It translates to CASSYFSLGGYTF.

This clonotype was seen a few times. The chain links TRBV29-1 to TRBJ1-2, with 10 bases identical to TRBD1. CDR3 length: 13 amino acids. Germline assignment: CDR1 SQVTM and CDR2 ANQGSEA. The ends lost 7 bases at V and 1 base at J; junction bases unmatched: 3. The CDR3 here is CSADRGHNYGYTF. The CDR3 DNA sequence: TGCAGCGCAGACAGGGGGCATAACTATGGCTACACCTTC. The full variable domain, rest sourced from reference TRBV29-1 and TRBJ1-2, is SAVISQKPSRDICQRGTSLTIQCQVDSQVTMMFWYRQQPGQSLTLIATANQGSEATYESGFVIDKFPISRPNLTFSTLTVSNMSPEDSSIYLCSADRGHNYGYTFGSGTRLTVV.

This clonotype was seen a few times. The chain is built from TRBV6-8 and TRBJ2-5; possibly TRBD2 for D (5 bases). The CDR3 length is 16 residues. Germline CDR1 MNHGY, CDR2 SAAAGT. The V gene lost 0 bases and the J gene lost 0 bases, with 11 bases spanning the gap. CDR3 residues: CASSYSLAGHQETQYF. CDR3 coding DNA: TGTGCCAGCAGTTACTCTTTGGCGGGTCACCAAGAGACCCAGTACTTC.

This clonotype has at least ten counts. The CDR3 region has the DNA TGTGCCAGCAGCCCGTGGGCAGATACGCAGTATTTT. This codes for CASSPWADTQYF. The genes are TRBV7-2 and TRBJ2-3; D gene uncertain. CDR1 and CDR2 from the germline V gene are SGHTA and FQGNSA. The CDR3 runs 12 residues. Trimming took off 5 bases at V and 4 bases at J, with 7 bases between the two ends.

The chain joins TRBV7-2 to TRBJ1-5, with unresolved D. CDR1 and CDR2 (germline): SGHTA, FQGNSA. The CDR3 extends over 16 amino acids. Trimming pared 1 base from V and 1 base from J, leaving 11 bases between. DNA for the CDR3: TGTGCCAGCAGCTTAGTCTCCGGGGAAAGCAATCAGCCCCAGCATTTT. As protein: CASSLVSGESNQPQHF.